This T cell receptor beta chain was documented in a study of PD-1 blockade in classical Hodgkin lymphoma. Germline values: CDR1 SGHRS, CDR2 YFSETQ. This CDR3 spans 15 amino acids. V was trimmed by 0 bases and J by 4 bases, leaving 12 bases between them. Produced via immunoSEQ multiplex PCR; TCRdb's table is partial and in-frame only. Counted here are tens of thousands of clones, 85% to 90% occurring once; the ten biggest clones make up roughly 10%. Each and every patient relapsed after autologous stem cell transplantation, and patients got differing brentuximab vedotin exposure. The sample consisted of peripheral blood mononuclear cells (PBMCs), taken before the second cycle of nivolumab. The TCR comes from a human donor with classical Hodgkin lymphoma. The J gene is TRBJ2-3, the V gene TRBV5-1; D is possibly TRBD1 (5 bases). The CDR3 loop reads CASSLGAGHPDTQYF. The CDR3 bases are TGCGCCAGCAGCTTGGGGGCAGGGCACCCAGATACGCAGTATTTT.